Presented here are 31 T cell receptor beta chains from one specimen sequenced in a study of blood T cells in healthy people across ages. Using a J-beta primer mix together with a sample-barcoded 5' primer, a second PCR was run for roughly 6 to 12 cycles. MiXCR, applied by TCRdb to the 5' RACE reads, yields one record per CDR3 protein. The sample contains about 1.6 million distinct CDR3 sequences, almost 35% of which appear only once. Sequencing was done on a sample of blood. These receptors were collected from a woman aged 25 to 39 in good health.

Comments on this clonotype: A much larger clone differs by one base, so this may be a read error. The V and J genes are TRBV29-1 and TRBJ2-7; 9 bases line up with TRBD1. The CDR3 runs to 11 residues. Germline V gene sequence: CDR1 SQVTM, CDR2 ANQGSEA. The CDR3: CNAGQGLEQYF. The CDR3 DNA follows: TGCAACGCCGGACAGGGGCTCGAGCAGTACTTC.

The chain couples TRBV12-3 or TRBV12-4 to TRBJ2-7; 7 bases fit TRBD2. The CDR3 loop spans 15 amino acids. J was trimmed by 4 bases and V by 2 bases; bases with no gene match: 8. For the CDR3, the DNA is TGTGCCAGCAGTTTACTGGCGGGAGAGATTTACGAGCAGTACTTC. The encoded protein is CASSLLAGEIYEQYF.

On this clonotype itself: Possible read error: a much larger clone is one base away. The V and J genes are TRBV5-1 and TRBJ2-7; 7 nucleotides line up with TRBD1. Germline V gene lookup returns CDR1 SGHRS and CDR2 YFSETQ. This CDR3 is 15 amino acids long. The DNA for the CDR3 is TGCGCCGGCAGCTACCGTGGACAGGAAGACTACGAGCAGTACTTC. This gives the protein CAGSYRGQEDYEQYF.

This clonotype turned up a few times. V is TRBV10-3 and J is TRBJ2-5; 10 nucleotides align to TRBD2. V lost 4 bases to trimming and J lost 5 bases; unmatched junction nucleotides: 4. CDR3 size: 14 residues. CDR1 and CDR2 from the germline V gene are ENHRY and SYGVKD. The chain's CDR3 is CAISATSGIETQYF. CDR3 nucleotide sequence: TGTGCCATCAGTGCCACTAGCGGGATTGAGACCCAGTACTTC.

This clonotype was counted a few times. The chain combines TRBV20-1 with TRBJ2-7; D gene unclear. V was trimmed by 1 base and J by 6 bases, leaving 13 bases between them. Germline-derived CDR1 and CDR2 are DFQATT and SNEGSKA (reference sequence). This CDR3 comprises 13 residues. The CDR3, as DNA: TGCAGTGCTAGAGGGACGGTCCCGGGCGAGCAGTACTTC. Translating it yields CSARGTVPGEQYF.

This clonotype was seen just once. The J gene is TRBJ1-1, the V gene TRBV7-9; D is uncertain. CDR3 length equals 12 residues. Trimming pared 5 bases from V and 13 bases from J, leaving 17 bases between. CDR1 and CDR2 (germline): SEHNR, FQNEAQ (reference sequence). CDR3 coding DNA: TGTGCCAGCAGCGCCGAACCTAATCACGTTTTCTTT. Translation gives CASSAEPNHVFF.

The chain carries TRBV27 and TRBJ2-7, with 10 bases fitting TRBD2. V lost 6 bases, J lost 7 bases, and 21 bases stayed unmatched. Looked up from germline, CDR1 is MNHEY and CDR2 is SMNVEV (reference sequence). This CDR3 spans 18 amino acids. CDR3 nucleotides: TGTGCCAGCAGCATCGGACTAGCGGCCTATCACTCCTACAATGAGCAGTACTTC. Its translation is CASSIGLAAYHSYNEQYF.

This chain connects TRBV3-1 to TRBJ2-7; unclear D gene. The CDR3 length is 12 residues. CDR1 is LGHDT, CDR2 YNNKEL, per germline (reference sequence). Trimming shortened V by 0 bases and J by 6 bases, and 6 bases separated the two germline ends. CDR3 loop: CASSQDQSEQYF. The CDR3 DNA reads as TGTGCCAGCAGCCAAGATCAATCCGAGCAGTACTTC.

The sample holds a few counts of this clonotype. J is TRBJ2-1 and V is TRBV12-3 or TRBV12-4; D not resolved. The length of the CDR3 is 10 residues. V gave up 8 bases and J gave up 9 bases, with 8 bases separating them. For the CDR3, the DNA is TGTGCCAGCCGAGGTTTTGAGCAGTTCTTC. Translating it yields CASRGFEQFF.

The rearrangement joins TRBV10-3 to TRBJ1-1; TRBD1 matches 9 bases. The CDR3 runs to 17 residues. With V trimmed by 0 bases and J by 1 base, 6 bases remained unmatched. Germline CDR1 and CDR2: ENHRY and SYGVKD. DNA of the CDR3: TGTGCCATCAGTGAGTCACCGACAGGGGGAAAGAACACTGAAGCTTTCTTT. Its translation is CAISESPTGGKNTEAFF.

In its sample, this clonotype was seen a few times. The rearrangement joins TRBV12-3 or TRBV12-4 to TRBJ2-4, with D perhaps TRBD1 or TRBD2 (5 bases each). The DNA end is a closer match to TRBJ2-7, so the J assignment may be wrong. This CDR3 has 14 residues. CDR3 nucleotide sequence: TGTGCCAGCAGTCGGGGCCCTTTAACCTACGAGCAGTACTTC. It is translated as CASSRGPLTYEQYF.

This clonotype was detected only a few times. The genes are TRBV11-2 and TRBJ2-1; D unclear. Germline CDR1 is SGHAT and CDR2 is FQNNGV. V was trimmed by 2 bases and J by 7 bases, leaving 9 bases between them. This CDR3 has 13 residues. The CDR3: CASSLWRRNEQFF. The CDR3 DNA follows: TGTGCCAGCAGCTTATGGCGACGAAATGAGCAGTTCTTC. The full variable domain, completed using reference TRBV11-2 and TRBJ2-1, is EAGVAQSPRYKIIEKRQSVAFWCNPISGHATLYWYQQILGQGPKLLIQFQNNGVVDDSQLPKDRFSAERLKGVDSTLKIQPAKLEDSAVYLCASSLWRRNEQFFGPGTRLTVL.

This chain links TRBV14 with TRBJ2-3, with TRBD1 as a possible D gene (5 bases). V was shortened by 4 bases and J by 6 bases, with 23 bases between the two germline ends. CDR1 is SGHDN and CDR2 is FVKESK in the germline V gene. The CDR3 has 17 residues. This CDR3 reads CASSRMPGKDPGDTQYF. The CDR3 DNA reads as TGTGCCAGCAGCCGTATGCCCGGAAAGGACCCAGGGGATACGCAGTATTTT.

The chain links TRBV18 to TRBJ2-1; D unclear. In germline, CDR1 is KGHSH, CDR2 LQKENI. Trimming shortened V by 5 bases and J by 7 bases, and 12 bases separated the two germline ends. This CDR3 comprises 13 residues. Written as DNA, the CDR3 is TGTGCCAGCTCAGGGTTCGTGACAAATGAGCAGTTCTTC. Protein sequence: CASSGFVTNEQFF.

The gene calls are TRBV6-5 and TRBJ2-5; 10 positions agree with TRBD2. The CDR3 is 13 amino acids. J gave up 4 bases and V 10 bases, and 6 bases lay outside the gene matches. Germline V gene data show CDR1 as MNHEY and CDR2 as SVGAGI. The CDR3 DNA is TGTGCCACCAAAGTAGCGGGGGGAGAGACCCAGTACTTC. It encodes CATKVAGGETQYF.

In regard to this clonotype: The CDR3 end shows no conserved phenylalanine or tryptophan, and so a read error is likely. The chain has TRBV5-6 and TRBJ1-5; the D gene is possibly TRBD1 (6 bases). CDR1 is SGHDT, CDR2 YYEEEE, per germline. V was cut by 2 bases and J by 7 bases, with 19 bases left in between. This CDR3 has 16 residues. CDR3 sequence reads: CASSLGGPGTRQPQHV. In DNA form, the CDR3 reads TGTGCCAGCAGCTTAGGGGGTCCGGGTACGAGGCAGCCCCAGCATGTT.

Note on this clonotype: Being one base from a much bigger clone, this may be a read error. The chain combines TRBV27 with TRBJ2-3; D is unclear. Looked up from germline, CDR1 is MNHEY and CDR2 is SMNVEV (reference sequence). Trimming stripped 3 bases from V and 6 bases from J, with 10 bases between. The CDR3 runs to 13 residues. The CDR3, as DNA: TGTGCCAGCAGTTTTGGACCGATGGATACGCAGTATTTT. This codes for CASSFGPMDTQYF.

This chain links TRBV6-1 with TRBJ2-3, with D unresolved. Germline V CDR1 and CDR2: MNHNS, SASEGT. Deletions cut 2 bases from V and 2 bases from J, with 5 bases between. The CDR3 contains 13 residues. The CDR3 DNA sequence: TGTGCCAGCAGTGAAACGCCCACAGATACGCAGTATTTT. This translates into CASSETPTDTQYF.

The chain employs TRBV11-2 and TRBJ2-2; no firm D call. Germline CDR1 and CDR2: SGHAT and FQNNGV. V shed 2 bases and J shed 6 bases, with 16 bases lying between them. The CDR3 sequence is 16 residues long. The CDR3: CASSLRSSLESGELFF. The CDR3 nucleotides are TGTGCCAGCAGCTTAAGGAGTAGCCTTGAGTCCGGGGAGCTGTTTTTT.

The rearrangement links TRBV20-1 to TRBJ2-7; D possibly corresponds to TRBD1 (5 bases). This CDR3 comprises 15 residues. Germline V gives CDR1 DFQATT, CDR2 SNEGSKA (reference sequence). Deletions cut 5 bases from V and 6 bases from J, with 23 bases between. In nucleotides, the CDR3 is TGCAGTGCTCTTAGTAGGGCAGGGAAAAGTCTCGAGCAGTACTTC. Translating gives CSALSRAGKSLEQYF.

This rearrangement joins TRBV4-1 to TRBJ2-7; D uncertain. Per the germline V gene, CDR1 is MGHRA and CDR2 is YSYEKL. The CDR3 length is 13 residues. Trimming stripped 1 base from V and 0 bases from J, with 4 bases between. The CDR3: CASSQVASYEQYF. The CDR3 nucleotides read TGCGCCAGCAGCCAAGTAGCCTCCTACGAGCAGTACTTC.

V gene TRBV6-6 combines with J gene TRBJ2-7; D ambiguous. The CDR3 loop spans 11 amino acids. V was trimmed by 4 bases and J by 7 bases, leaving 8 bases between them. The germline CDR1 and CDR2 sequences are MNHNY and SVGAGI (reference sequence). In DNA form, the CDR3 reads TGTGCCAGCAGTTCCCTCAGAGAGCAGTACTTC. Protein sequence: CASSSLREQYF.

This clonotype has a count of ten or more. This chain uses TRBV7-2 with TRBJ2-7; no firm D call. The V gene lost 1 base and the J gene lost 0 bases, with 7 bases spanning the gap. CDR3 size: 14 residues. The germline CDR1 and CDR2 sequences are SGHTA and FQGNSA. CDR3: CASSLGGRSYEQYF. CDR3 DNA: TGTGCCAGCAGCTTAGGGGGTCGCTCCTACGAGCAGTACTTC.

The chain combines TRBV27 with TRBJ2-7; 8 bases map to TRBD2. Germline CDR1 and CDR2: MNHEY and SMNVEV (reference sequence). The CDR3 is 18 residues long. Losses at the gene ends were 1 base for V and 2 bases for J; bases not matched to a gene: 13. DNA of the CDR3: TGTGCCAGCAGTTTATTGCCCGGGGCTAGCGGGTCCCCCTACGAGCAGTACTTC. This translates into CASSLLPGASGSPYEQYF.

The chain couples TRBV6-1 to TRBJ1-5; 7 bases line up with TRBD1. V lost 4 bases and J lost 6; bases outside the gene matches: 3. The V gene's germline CDR1 is MNHNS and CDR2 SASEGT. The CDR3 is 13 amino acids. The chain's CDR3 is CASSGDRAQPQHF. CDR3 bases: TGTGCCAGCAGTGGAGACAGGGCTCAGCCCCAGCATTTT.

In its sample, this clonotype was seen a few times. The chain couples TRBV12-3 or TRBV12-4 to TRBJ2-3, with D possibly TRBD1 on 5 matching bases. The CDR3 covers 14 residues. With 2 bases removed from V and 6 bases from J, the gap between germline ends came to 12 bases. In DNA, the CDR3 is TGTGCCAGCAGTTTAAGGGGTTCAGGGGATACGCAGTATTTT. Residues: CASSLRGSGDTQYF.

J is TRBJ1-5 and V is TRBV6-5, with 9 bases lining up with TRBD1. The CDR3 spans 14 residues. J gave up 5 bases and V 5 bases, and 4 bases lay outside the gene matches. Germline V gene sequence: CDR1 MNHEY, CDR2 SVGAGI. This CDR3 is CASSKGQGDQPQHF. The CDR3 bases are TGTGCCAGCAGTAAGGGACAGGGTGATCAGCCCCAGCATTTT.

The chain is built from TRBV12-5 and TRBJ2-1, with D maybe TRBD2 (5 bases). Trimming removed 6 bases from V and 5 bases from J, with 20 bases in between. CDR3 size: 16 residues. Germline loops: CDR1 LGHNT, CDR2 FRNRAP. For the CDR3, the DNA is TGTGCTAGTGGCCCATCAGGACTTTCTTTAGACAATGAGCAGTTCTTC. The encoded protein is CASGPSGLSLDNEQFF.

The sample holds a few counts of this clonotype. The V and J genes are TRBV9 and TRBJ2-3; D is ambiguous. CDR1 is SGDLS and CDR2 is YYNGEE in the germline V gene. This CDR3 contains 13 residues. Trimming stripped 3 bases from V and 4 bases from J, with 9 bases between. CDR3 amino acids: CASSAEVPDTQYF. DNA for the CDR3: TGTGCCAGCAGCGCCGAAGTTCCAGATACGCAGTATTTT.

Remarks on this clonotype: An end of the junction differs from the germline gene, which may be a read error. The rearrangement uses TRBV6-5 and TRBJ2-1; no definite D call. The CDR3 has 14 residues. Per germline, CDR1 MNHEY and CDR2 SVGAGI. The CDR3 reads CASSYSRSKHEQFF. DNA for the CDR3: TGCGCCAGCAGTTACTCGAGGAGTAAACATGAGCAGTTCTTC.

This clonotype was detected only a few times. The CDR3 DNA reads TGTGCCAGCAGCGGAGACAGTGGCAAGGGTACGCAGTATTTT. Protein: CASSGDSGKGTQYF. The chain couples TRBV13 to TRBJ2-3; D is possibly TRBD1 (5 bases). Germline V lookup: CDR1 PRHDT, CDR2 FYEKMQ (reference sequence). V was clipped by 5 bases and J by 8 bases, with 17 bases between them. CDR3 length: 14 residues.